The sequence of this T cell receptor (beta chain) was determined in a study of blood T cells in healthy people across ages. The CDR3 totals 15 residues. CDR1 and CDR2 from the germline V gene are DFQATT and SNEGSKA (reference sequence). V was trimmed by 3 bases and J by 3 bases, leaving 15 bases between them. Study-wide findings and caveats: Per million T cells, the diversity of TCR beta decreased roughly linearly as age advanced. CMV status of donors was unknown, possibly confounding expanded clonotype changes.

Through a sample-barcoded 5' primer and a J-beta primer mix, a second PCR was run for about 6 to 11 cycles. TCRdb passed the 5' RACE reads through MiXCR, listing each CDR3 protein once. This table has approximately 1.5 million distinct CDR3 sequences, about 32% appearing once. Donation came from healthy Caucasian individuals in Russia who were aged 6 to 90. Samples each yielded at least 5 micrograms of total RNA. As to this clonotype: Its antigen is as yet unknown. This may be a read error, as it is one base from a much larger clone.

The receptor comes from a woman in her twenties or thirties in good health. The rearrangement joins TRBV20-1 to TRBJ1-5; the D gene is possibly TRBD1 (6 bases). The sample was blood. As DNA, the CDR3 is TGCAGTGCTAGCACAGGGTATGCGACCAATCAGCCCCAGCATTTT. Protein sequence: CSASTGYATNQPQHF.